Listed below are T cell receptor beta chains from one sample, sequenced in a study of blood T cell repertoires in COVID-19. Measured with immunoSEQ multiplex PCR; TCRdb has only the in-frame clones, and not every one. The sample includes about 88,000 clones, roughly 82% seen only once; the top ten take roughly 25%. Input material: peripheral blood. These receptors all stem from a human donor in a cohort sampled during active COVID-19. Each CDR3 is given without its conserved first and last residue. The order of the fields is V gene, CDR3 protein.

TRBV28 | ASRFGTGGFGYT
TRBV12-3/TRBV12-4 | ASSSRERGPLH
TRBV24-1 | ATSGPGLTGKTEAF
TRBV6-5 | ASSYSNARKEKLF
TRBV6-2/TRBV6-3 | ASSYPDGRAPSGANVLT
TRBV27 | ASSPLTSANEQF
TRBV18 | ASSPSWLETQY
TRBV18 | ASSPRMVTGGAANEKLF
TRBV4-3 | ASSQDMVTSYNEQF
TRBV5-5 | ASSAPDRAGTGELF
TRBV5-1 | ASSRAVGQETQY
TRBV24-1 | ATSDLVNTQY
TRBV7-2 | ASSWGQPNEKLF
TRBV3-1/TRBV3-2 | ASSPRGGSTDTQY
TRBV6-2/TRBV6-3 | ASSRSGGAGTTYEQY
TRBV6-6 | ASSPAGNNQPQH
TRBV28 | ASTDRIEKLF
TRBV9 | ASSVGQGVDTQY
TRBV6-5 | ASSYLTKLSYGYT
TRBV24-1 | ATSDPGPRGNEQF
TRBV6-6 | ASSYSSRQARTEAF
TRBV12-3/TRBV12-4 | ASSTQGAGELF
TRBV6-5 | ASRVGGSPLH
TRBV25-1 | ASSEDALGTGGEHGYT
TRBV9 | ASSVSGGRYTEAF
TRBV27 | ASSPGLAGRNEQY
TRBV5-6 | ASSPGGIDEQY
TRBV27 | ASRRDLGLGEAF
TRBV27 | ASSPSGSYEQY
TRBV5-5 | ASSQNSYEQY
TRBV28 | ASSLGGLAHPED
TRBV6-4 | ASSRLAGDTGELF
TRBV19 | ASSPSGGRGDTQY
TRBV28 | ASGQGGPLSGNTIY
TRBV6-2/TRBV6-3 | ASSSLEWNYGYT
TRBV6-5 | ASSYLDHRKAF
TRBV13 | ASSSQGLAGGPDTQY
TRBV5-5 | ASSALRGETQY
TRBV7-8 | ASSERQGPTNEQF
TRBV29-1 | SVVWPGRTDTQY
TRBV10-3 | AISESGGSFGAYEQY
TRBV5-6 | ASSGAGNQPQH
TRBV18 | ASSPQLANTEAF
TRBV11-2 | ASSRNRGRANEKLF
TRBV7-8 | ASSLARYSSIPNTDTQY
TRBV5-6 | ASSLGLTGGGYEQY
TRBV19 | ASSGLAGGNSYNEQF
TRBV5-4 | ASSPRVVAGRGETQY
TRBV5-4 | ASSLGSGVREKLF
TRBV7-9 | ASSFPRGDTIY
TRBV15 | ATWEAERPYGYT
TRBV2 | ASSLKGRETQY
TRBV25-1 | ASSPRDSSYEQY
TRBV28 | ASSFRPGTGSGANVLT
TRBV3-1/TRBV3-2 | ASSQGREETQY
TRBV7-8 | ANTGGRDTQY
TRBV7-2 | ASSLVREPGYEQY